The 28 T cell receptor beta chains below come from one sample, sequenced in a study of blood T cell repertoires in COVID-19. Clones were sequenced by immunoSEQ multiplex PCR, and TCRdb holds only the in-frame ones, with some missing. The table records hundreds of thousands of clones, over 75% of them present only once. Sequences were obtained from peripheral blood. These receptors came from a woman in her twenties or thirties with acute or convalescent COVID-19.

This clone was counted a single time. The chain joins TRBV7-9 to TRBJ2-2; no definite D call. V was shortened by 1 base and J by 0 bases, with 9 bases between the two germline ends. Germline CDR1 and CDR2: SEHNR and FQNEAQ (reference sequence). The CDR3 consists of 16 residues. CDR3 DNA: TGTGCCAGCAGCTTAGACCTAGTCTCGAACACCGGGGAGCTGTTTTTT. Amino acid sequence: CASSLDLVSNTGELFF.

This clone has just one count. The genes are TRBV9 and TRBJ2-5, with D unresolved. The V gene's germline CDR1 is SGDLS and CDR2 YYNGEE. The CDR3 runs to 13 residues. V lost 0 bases, J lost 5 bases, and 8 bases lay in between. The CDR3 bases are TGTGCCAGCAGCGTAGGCGTCGAGGAGACCCAGTACTTC. As protein: CASSVGVEETQYF.

This chain uses TRBV11-3 with TRBJ2-1; possibly TRBD2 for D (5 bases). Germline CDR1 reads SGHNT; CDR2 reads YENEEA. The ends were cut back, 2 bases at V and 0 bases at J, with 11 bases in the middle. The CDR3 has 16 amino acids. The CDR3 DNA is TGTGCCAGCAGCTTACGGGGATCGTCCTCCTACAATGAGCAGTTCTTC. Amino acids: CASSLRGSSSYNEQFF.

This sequence joins TRBV7-9 and TRBJ2-7; 10 bases align to TRBD1. The CDR3 is made up of 18 amino acids. Trimming at V came to 4 bases and at J to 3 bases, leaving 15 bases not matched to a gene. The germline CDR1 and CDR2 sequences are SEHNR and FQNEAQ (reference sequence). The CDR3 nucleotides read TGTGCCAGCAGCTCCCGATGGACAGGGGGGGAAGATAACTACGAGCAGTACTTC. It encodes CASSSRWTGGEDNYEQYF. The whole variable domain, remainder taken from reference TRBV7-9 and TRBJ2-7, is DTGVSQNPRHKITKRGQNVTFRCDPISEHNRLYWYRQTLGQGPEFLTYFQNEAQLEKSRLLSDRFSAERPKGSFSTLEIQRTEQGDSAMYLCASSSRWTGGEDNYEQYFGPGTRLTVT.

This chain uses TRBV6-6 with TRBJ2-7, with TRBD1 matching 7 bases. Germline CDR1 reads MNHNY; CDR2 reads SVGAGI (reference sequence). The CDR3 length is 15 residues. J lost 3 bases, V lost 1 base, and 6 bases had no gene match. CDR3 protein: CASSYLLPGGYEQYF. The CDR3 bases are TGTGCCAGCAGTTACTTGCTGCCAGGGGGCTACGAGCAGTACTTC.

The rearrangement joins TRBV4-3 to TRBJ2-5, with TRBD2 matching over 8 bases. CDR3 length equals 14 residues. J lost 4 bases, V lost 0 bases, and 1 base had no gene match. Germline V gene lookup returns CDR1 LGHNA and CDR2 YSLEER. This CDR3 reads CASSQDGRGETQYF. The CDR3 DNA sequence: TGCGCCAGCAGCCAAGACGGGAGGGGAGAGACCCAGTACTTC.

The chain is built from TRBV24-1 and TRBJ2-1, with D possibly being TRBD1 (5 bases). Germline lookup yields CDR1 KGHDR and CDR2 SFDVKD. CDR3 length: 17 residues. V lost 3 bases, J lost 0 bases, and 14 bases lay in between. In DNA, the CDR3 is TGTGCCACCAGTGATCCTACCACAGGAGACTCCTACAATGAGCAGTTCTTC. Protein sequence: CATSDPTTGDSYNEQFF.

This chain connects TRBV24-1 to TRBJ2-1, with 7 bases aligning to TRBD1. The CDR3 extends over 14 amino acids. After removal of 7 bases from V and 5 bases from J, the junction contained 7 bases not matched to a gene. CDR1 and CDR2 (germline): KGHDR, SFDVKD. CDR3 DNA: TGTGCCACCAGCGACAGGGCCGAACACAATGAGCAGTTCTTC. Its translation is CATSDRAEHNEQFF.

This chain links TRBV5-4 with TRBJ1-1, with 9 bases matching TRBD1. V was pared by 0 bases and J by 5 bases, with 11 bases of the junction left unmatched. The CDR3 covers 17 residues. Germline CDR1 SGHNT, CDR2 YYREEE (reference sequence). This chain's CDR3 is CASSLASWVTGGTEAFF. The CDR3 DNA is TGTGCCAGCAGCTTGGCTTCGTGGGTGACAGGGGGGACTGAAGCTTTCTTT.

This clone was seen only a few times. The V call is TRBV19, the J call TRBJ2-4, with D perhaps TRBD1 (5 bases). This CDR3 has 15 amino acids. Germline V lookup: CDR1 LNHDA, CDR2 SQIVND (reference sequence). The germline V and J ends were trimmed by 3 bases and 2 bases, with 11 bases remaining between them. The CDR3 loop reads CASSIQGIPKNIQYF. The CDR3 DNA reads TGTGCCAGTAGTATTCAGGGTATTCCCAAAAACATTCAGTACTTC.

The CDR3 sequence: CASSFLGTGGYEQYF. The CDR3, as DNA: TGTGCCAGCAGCTTTCTTGGGACAGGGGGATACGAGCAGTACTTC. The gene calls are TRBV5-6 and TRBJ2-7; 11 nucleotides line up with TRBD1. CDR1 and CDR2 from the germline V gene are SGHDT and YYEEEE. With 2 bases clipped from V and 4 bases from J, the junction kept 5 bases outside the gene matches. This CDR3 region has 15 residues.

The chain carries TRBV2 and TRBJ1-5; possibly TRBD1 for D (5 bases). Trimming pared 0 bases from V and 7 bases from J, leaving 10 bases between. This CDR3 has 14 residues. CDR1 is SNHLY, CDR2 FYNNEI, per germline. The CDR3, as DNA: TGTGCCAGCAGTGAAGCTTCAGGGAGGCAGCCCCAGCATTTT. Residues: CASSEASGRQPQHF.

V is TRBV18 and J is TRBJ2-5; 9 bases are a match to TRBD1. The germline gives CDR1 KGHSH, CDR2 LQKENI. This CDR3 is built from 15 residues. The V and J ends lost 3 bases and 3 bases, in that order; junction bases with no gene match: 5. This CDR3 reads CASSPPGQGKETQYF. CDR3 coding DNA: TGTGCCAGCTCACCGCCGGGACAGGGAAAAGAGACCCAGTACTTC.

V is TRBV7-2 and J is TRBJ1-1; 10 nucleotides align to TRBD1. Germline loops: CDR1 SGHTA, CDR2 FQGNSA. This CDR3 has 16 residues. V was pared by 5 bases and J by 3 bases, with 9 bases of the junction left unmatched. The CDR3, as DNA: TGTGCCAGCAGCCCTCACACCGGGACAGGGGACACTGAAGCTTTCTTT. Translation gives CASSPHTGTGDTEAFF.

The chain couples TRBV14 to TRBJ2-1; the match to TRBD2 covers 9 bases. V trimming: 3 bases; J trimming: 8 bases; junction bases outside the gene matches: 17. Germline loops: CDR1 SGHDN, CDR2 FVKESK. The CDR3 is 18 residues long. DNA of the CDR3: TGTGCCAGCAGCCAGTCCCCAGCGGGAGGTCTCCCCTGGGATGAGCAGTTCTTC. Its protein is CASSQSPAGGLPWDEQFF.

This clone was observed a few times. The gene calls are TRBV5-1 and TRBJ1-1; TRBD1 might be the D (5 bases). V lost 4 bases and J 1 base, leaving 11 bases between the germline ends. The CDR3 extends over 14 amino acids. The germline gives CDR1 SGHRS, CDR2 YFSETQ. CDR3 sequence (DNA): TGCGCCAGCAGCAGCAGGGTGCAGAACACTGAAGCTTTCTTT. Its translation is CASSSRVQNTEAFF. The full variable domain, with the rest looked up from reference TRBV5-1 and TRBJ1-1, is KAGVTQTPRYLIKTRGQQVTLSCSPISGHRSVSWYQQTPGQGLQFLFEYFSETQRNKGNFPGRFSGRQFSNSRSEMNVSTLELGDSALYLCASSSRVQNTEAFFGQGTRLTVV.

The rearrangement uses TRBV7-9 and TRBJ2-4, with 9 positions matching TRBD1. The CDR3 has 16 amino acids. The V gene's germline CDR1 is SEHNR and CDR2 FQNEAQ (reference sequence). The J segment lost 10 bases and the V segment lost 6 bases, leaving 16 bases of the junction unmatched. The CDR3 sequence is CASRAPGDRVNGIQYF. The DNA for the CDR3 is TGTGCCAGCAGAGCCCCCGGGGACAGGGTGAATGGGATTCAGTACTTC.

This sequence joins TRBV11-2 and TRBJ2-1; no definite D call. The CDR3 is 12 residues long. V lost 1 base and J 8 bases, leaving 6 bases between the germline ends. CDR1 and CDR2 (germline): SGHAT, FQNNGV. For the CDR3, the DNA is TGTGCCAGCAGCTTAGGCTGGCATGAGCAGTTCTTC. This sequence encodes CASSLGWHEQFF.

The chain combines TRBV6-6 with TRBJ1-3, with D maybe TRBD1 (6 bases). Per germline, CDR1 MNHNY and CDR2 SVGAGI (reference sequence). The CDR3 consists of 16 residues. Trimming removed 0 bases at V and 0 bases at J, with 9 bases between. The DNA of the CDR3 is TGTGCCAGCAGTTACTCGAGAGGGGGCTCTGGAAACACCATATATTTT. It is translated as CASSYSRGGSGNTIYF.

Of note for this clone: Different DNA sequences within this sample yield the same CDR3. V gene TRBV12-3 or TRBV12-4 combines with J gene TRBJ2-7; D uncertain. Trimming stripped 1 base from V and 2 bases from J, with 6 bases between. The CDR3 spans 13 residues. In DNA form, the CDR3 reads TGTGCCAGCAGTTTAGGTCTTACCTACGAGCAGTACTTC. Its translation is CASSLGLTYEQYF.

The chain combines TRBV29-1 with TRBJ2-7; perhaps TRBD2 as D (6 bases). Germline V gene data show CDR1 as SQVTM and CDR2 as ANQGSEA. The V end lost 4 bases, the J end lost 5 bases, and 12 bases lay between the germline ends. This CDR3 comprises 12 residues. CDR3 sequence reads: CSVVGGIHEQYF. CDR3 in DNA: TGCAGCGTTGTGGGGGGAATCCACGAGCAGTACTTC.

This sequence joins TRBV19 and TRBJ2-3, with TRBD1 as a possible D gene (5 bases). Between the trimmed V and J ends, which lost 5 bases and 2 bases, there was a span of 14 bases. The CDR3 runs to 15 residues. CDR1 LNHDA and CDR2 SQIVND come from the germline V gene (reference sequence). CDR3: CASSLGQGYTDTQYF. In DNA form, the CDR3 reads TGTGCCAGTAGTCTAGGGCAGGGATACACAGATACGCAGTATTTT.

This chain links TRBV5-4 with TRBJ2-3; D may be TRBD2 (5 bases). Trimming shortened V by 3 bases and J by 4 bases, and 12 bases separated the two germline ends. Germline V CDR1 and CDR2: SGHNT, YYREEE (reference sequence). This CDR3 has 14 amino acids. CDR3 sequence (DNA): TGTGCCAGCAGCTCGGCCTCTAGCCCAGATACGCAGTATTTT. Its protein product is CASSSASSPDTQYF. Combining the CDR3 with reference TRBV5-4 and TRBJ2-3 gives the whole variable domain ETGVTQSPTHLIKTRGQQVTLRCSSQSGHNTVSWYQQALGQGPQFIFQYYREEENGRGNFPPRFSGLQFPNYSSELNVNALELDDSALYLCASSSASSPDTQYFGPGTRLTVL.

The chain joins TRBV18 to TRBJ1-1; no firm D call. The CDR3 totals 12 residues. The germline gives CDR1 KGHSH, CDR2 LQKENI. V dropped 3 bases and J dropped 5 bases, with 7 bases sitting between them. CDR3 in DNA: TGTGCCAGCTCACCGGCGGAAACTGAAGCTTTCTTT. Protein sequence: CASSPAETEAFF.

This chain connects TRBV6-5 to TRBJ2-3, with 12 bases identical to TRBD2. The CDR3 is made up of 15 amino acids. Germline CDR1 and CDR2: MNHEY and SVGAGI. The J segment lost 3 bases and the V segment lost 7 bases, leaving 5 bases of the junction unmatched. DNA for the CDR3: TGTGCCAGCACCCTGACTAGCGGGAGAACAGATACGCAGTATTTT. Protein sequence: CASTLTSGRTDTQYF.

This chain links TRBV27 with TRBJ2-1; 8 nucleotides line up with TRBD1. Germline values: CDR1 MNHEY, CDR2 SMNVEV (reference sequence). V was pared by 4 bases and J by 5 bases, with 7 bases of the junction left unmatched. The CDR3 has 15 residues. CDR3 sequence (DNA): TGTGCCAGCAGTTCTCAGGGACAGGAGAACAATGAGCAGTTCTTC. Its translation: CASSSQGQENNEQFF.

This rearrangement joins TRBV11-2 to TRBJ2-1; D is perhaps TRBD2 (5 bases). Germline CDR1 SGHAT, CDR2 FQNNGV. V lost 0 bases and J 1 base, leaving 7 bases between the germline ends. The CDR3 loop spans 15 amino acids. CDR3 coding DNA: TGTGCCAGCAGCTTAGAACAGCGGTCCTACAATGAGCAGTTCTTC. Translated, it gives CASSLEQRSYNEQFF.

The V gene is TRBV18, the J gene TRBJ1-4, with D possibly being TRBD1 (6 bases). The CDR3 has 14 residues. The germline CDR1 and CDR2 sequences are KGHSH and LQKENI. The ends were cut back, 1 base at V and 8 bases at J, with 11 bases in the middle. The CDR3 spells CASSPRTAAEKLFF. The CDR3 DNA follows: TGTGCCAGCTCACCACGGACAGCCGCAGAAAAACTGTTTTTT.